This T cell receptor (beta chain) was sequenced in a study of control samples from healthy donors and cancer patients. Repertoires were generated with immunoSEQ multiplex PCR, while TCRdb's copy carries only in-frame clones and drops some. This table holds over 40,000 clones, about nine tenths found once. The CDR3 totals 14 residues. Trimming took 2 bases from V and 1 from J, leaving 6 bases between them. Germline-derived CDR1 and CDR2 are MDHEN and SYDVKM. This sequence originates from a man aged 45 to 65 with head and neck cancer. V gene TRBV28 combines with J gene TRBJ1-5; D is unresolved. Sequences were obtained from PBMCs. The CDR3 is CASSLGQSNQPQHF. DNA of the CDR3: TGTGCCAGCAGTTTAGGGCAGAGCAATCAGCCCCAGCATTTT.